This TCR beta chain was recovered during a study of shared clonotypes between healthy human individuals. The overall study: Used for every donor were three CD4 naive, three CD4 memory, two CD8 naive and one CD8 memory plate.

In its sample, this clone was seen once. The J segment lost 0 bases and the V segment lost 4 bases, leaving 4 bases of the junction unmatched. This CDR3 region has 15 residues. In germline, CDR1 is SEHNR, CDR2 FQNEAQ (reference sequence). The method was immunoSEQ multiplex PCR; TCRdb's version includes in-frame clones alone and lacks a portion of them. The data show hundreds of thousands of clones, around 95% seen once. CD45RO-negative cells were positively selected for CCR7, leaving out terminally differentiated effector memory CD45RA+ cells. The receptor was derived from a woman aged 25 to 39 in good health. The rearrangement joins TRBV7-9 to TRBJ2-3, with 7 bases lining up with TRBD1. Sequencing used naive CD8+ T cells sorted from blood. CDR3 region: CASSSRDSSTDTQYF. Written as DNA, the CDR3 is TGTGCCAGCAGCTCCCGGGACAGTAGCACAGATACGCAGTATTTT.